This TCR beta chain comes out of a study of blood T cell repertoires in COVID-19. Study-level background: Whether acute or convalescent, the COVID-19 samples came from the United States, Italy and Spain. PBMCs, B-cell-depleted T cells, or T cells were the source of the cDNA or gDNA that made up the material.

In the original processing: Amplification from reference gene primers served as the basis for estimated nucleated cell counts. TCRdb's copy holds only in-frame clones and misses some; the assay was immunoSEQ multiplex PCR. V and J calls and clone size are given by that table; D and trimming were obtained from the DNA. The profile shows around 70,000 clones, around three quarters of them singletons. This clone was recorded only once. The CDR3 has 13 residues. CDR1 is SGHVS and CDR2 is FQNEAQ in the germline V gene. With 5 bases clipped from V and 2 bases from J, the junction kept 2 bases outside the gene matches.

The TCR originated in a man in his sixties with active or convalescent COVID-19. The chain links TRBV7-8 to TRBJ1-2; 7 bases fit TRBD1. The material sequenced was peripheral blood. CDR3 protein: CASSRGQNYGYTF. As DNA, the CDR3 is TGTGCCAGCAGCCGGGGACAGAACTATGGCTACACCTTC.